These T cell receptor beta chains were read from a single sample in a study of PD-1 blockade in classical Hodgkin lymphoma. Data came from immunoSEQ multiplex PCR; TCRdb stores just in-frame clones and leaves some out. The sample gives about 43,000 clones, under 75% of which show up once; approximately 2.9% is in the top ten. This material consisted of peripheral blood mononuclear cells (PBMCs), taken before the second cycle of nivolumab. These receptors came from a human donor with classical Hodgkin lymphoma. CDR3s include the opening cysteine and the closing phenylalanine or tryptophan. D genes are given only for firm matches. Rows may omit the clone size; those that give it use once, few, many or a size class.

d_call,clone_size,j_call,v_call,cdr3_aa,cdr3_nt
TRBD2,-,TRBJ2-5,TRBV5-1,CASGASGSTYQETQYF,TGCGCCAGCGGTGCTAGCGGGTCAACGTACCAAGAGACCCAGTACTTC
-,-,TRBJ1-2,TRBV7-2,CASSLALDGARYGYTF,TGTGCCAGCAGCTTAGCGCTGGATGGGGCCCGCTATGGCTACACCTTC
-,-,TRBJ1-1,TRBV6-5,CASSPQNTEAFF,TGTGCCAGCAGCCCACAGAACACTGAAGCTTTCTTT
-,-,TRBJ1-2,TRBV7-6,CASNDAGRADPRGYTF,TGTGCCAGCAACGACGCCGGCAGGGCGGACCCACGGGGCTACACCTTC
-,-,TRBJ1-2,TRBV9,CASSVGPGALYGYTF,TGTGCCAGCAGCGTAGGCCCAGGGGCGCTTTATGGCTACACCTTC
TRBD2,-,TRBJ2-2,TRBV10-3,CAIMREGVNTGELFF,TGTGCCATCATGCGGGAGGGAGTGAACACCGGGGAGCTGTTTTTT
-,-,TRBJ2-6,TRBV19,CASTERASLEGANVLTF,TGTGCCAGTACGGAAAGGGCCTCTCTCGAGGGGGCCAACGTCCTGACTTTC
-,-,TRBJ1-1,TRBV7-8,CASSPRAVPNTEAFF,TGTGCCAGCAGCCCCCGGGCCGTACCGAACACTGAAGCTTTCTTT
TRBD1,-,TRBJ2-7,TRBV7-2,CASSFPGQGYEQYF,TGTGCCAGCAGCTTCCCGGGACAGGGCTACGAGCAGTACTTC
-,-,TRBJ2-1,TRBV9,CASSALMPGNEQFF,TGTGCTAGCAGCGCCCTAATGCCAGGGAATGAGCAGTTCTTC
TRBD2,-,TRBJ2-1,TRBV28,CASSSGLVVNEQFF,TGTGCCAGCAGTTCCGGACTAGTTGTAAATGAGCAGTTCTTC
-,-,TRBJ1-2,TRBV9,CASSDGGTNYGYTF,TGTGCCAGCAGCGACGGGGGAACTAACTATGGCTACACCTTC
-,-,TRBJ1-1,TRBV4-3,CASSQDSGYTEAFF,TGCGCCAGCAGCCAAGATTCGGGTTACACTGAAGCTTTCTTT
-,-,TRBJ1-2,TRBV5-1,CASSLALDSQGVHGYTF,TGCGCCAGCAGCTTGGCCCTCGACTCACAGGGCGTGCATGGCTACACCTTC
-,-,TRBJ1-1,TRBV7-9,CASRDGGRNTEAFF,TGTGCCAGCAGGGACGGGGGGAGGAACACTGAAGCTTTCTTT
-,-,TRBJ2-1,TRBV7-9,CASSLSANEQFF,TGTGCCAGCAGCTTATCTGCAAATGAGCAGTTCTTC
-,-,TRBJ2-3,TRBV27,CASSLGQTTDTQYF,TGTGCCAGCAGTTTAGGGCAGACCACAGATACGCAGTATTTT
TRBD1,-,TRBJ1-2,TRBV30,CAWSVPRGPGYGYTF,TGTGCCTGGAGTGTACCTAGGGGGCCCGGCTATGGCTACACCTTC
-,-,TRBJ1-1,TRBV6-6,CASSYSEGRTEAFF,TGTGCCAGCAGTTACTCTGAGGGGAGGACTGAAGCTTTCTTT
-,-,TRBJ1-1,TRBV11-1,CASSHTGGRLGDTEAFF,TGTGCCAGCAGCCACACGGGGGGGCGCCTTGGTGATACTGAAGCTTTCTTT
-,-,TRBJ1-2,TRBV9,CASSVARDRGYYGYTF,TGTGCCAGCAGCGTAGCCCGGGACCGGGGGTACTATGGCTACACCTTC
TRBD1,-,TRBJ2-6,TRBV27,CASSLTGAGANVLTF,TGTGCCAGCAGTTTAACAGGGGCAGGGGCCAACGTCCTGACTTTC
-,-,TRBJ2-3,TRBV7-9,CASSGVTDTQYF,TGTGCCAGCAGCGGGGTCACAGATACGCAGTATTTT
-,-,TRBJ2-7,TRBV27,CASRGWGAASYEQYF,TGTGCCAGCAGGGGTTGGGGGGCGGCCTCCTACGAGCAGTACTTC
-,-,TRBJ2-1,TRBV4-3,CASSQGDIGYNEQFF,TGCGCCAGCAGCCAGGGGGACATAGGCTACAATGAGCAGTTCTTC
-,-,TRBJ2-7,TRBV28,CASSLRYEQYF,TGTGCCAGCAGTTTAAGGTACGAGCAGTACTTC
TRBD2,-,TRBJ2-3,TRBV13,CASSLLLVRAGITDTQYF,TGTGCCAGCAGCTTACTCCTCGTCCGAGCGGGGATCACAGATACGCAGTATTTT
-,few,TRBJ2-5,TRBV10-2,CASSDYRAEETQYF,TGCGCCAGCAGTGATTATCGGGCGGAAGAGACCCAGTACTTC
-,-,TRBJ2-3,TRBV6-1,CASTRGVGGTDTQYF,TGTGCCAGCACCAGGGGGGTGGGGGGCACAGATACGCAGTATTTT
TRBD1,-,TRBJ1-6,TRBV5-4,CASSTRDSPITNYNSPLHF,TGTGCCAGCAGCACTAGGGACAGTCCAATTACGAACTATAATTCACCCCTCCACTTT
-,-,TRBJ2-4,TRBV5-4,CASSWDSFSDRENIQYF,TGTGCCAGCAGCTGGGATAGTTTTTCAGATCGCGAAAACATTCAGTACTTC
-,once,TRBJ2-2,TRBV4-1,CASSQDSDTGELFF,TGCGCCAGCAGCCAAGATTCCGACACCGGGGAGCTGTTTTTT
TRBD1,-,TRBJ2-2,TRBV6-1,CASSESGTGGANTGELFF,TGTGCCAGCAGTGAGTCCGGGACAGGGGGGGCCAACACCGGGGAGCTGTTTTTT
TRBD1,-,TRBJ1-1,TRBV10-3,CATSRGLDEAFF,TGTGCCACCAGCAGGGGGCTGGATGAAGCTTTCTTT
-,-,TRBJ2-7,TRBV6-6,CASSYDRYEQYF,TGTGCCAGCAGTTACGATAGATACGAGCAGTACTTC
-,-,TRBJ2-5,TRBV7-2,CASSLALGNPQETQYF,TGTGCCAGCAGCTTAGCGCTGGGAAACCCGCAAGAGACCCAGTACTTC
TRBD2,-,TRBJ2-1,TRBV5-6,CASSLTGRAWNEQFF,TGTGCCAGCAGCTTGACCGGGAGGGCGTGGAATGAGCAGTTCTTC
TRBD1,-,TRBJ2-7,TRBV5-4,CASSLGDSVYEQYF,TGTGCCAGCAGCTTGGGGGACAGTGTCTACGAGCAGTACTTC
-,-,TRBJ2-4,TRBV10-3,CAIRVKNIQYF,TGTGCCATCAGGGTCAAAAACATTCAGTACTTC
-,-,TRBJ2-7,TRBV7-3,CASSPADSYEQYF,TGTGCCAGCAGCCCAGCTGACTCCTACGAGCAGTACTTC
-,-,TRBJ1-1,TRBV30,CAWAEGFYTEAFF,TGTGCCTGGGCGGAGGGTTTTTACACTGAAGCTTTCTTT
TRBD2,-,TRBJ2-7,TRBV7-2,CASSFIAGGNYEQYF,TGTGCCAGCAGTTTTATAGCGGGGGGGAATTACGAGCAGTACTTC
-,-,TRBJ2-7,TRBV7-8,CASSLAAGGSYEQYF,TGTGCCAGCAGCTTAGCGGCAGGCGGCTCCTACGAGCAGTACTTC
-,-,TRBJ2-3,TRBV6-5,CASSHNLGDTQYF,TGTGCCAGCAGCCATAATTTGGGGGATACGCAGTATTTT
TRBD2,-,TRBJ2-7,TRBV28,CASSFGGRAYGEQYF,TGTGCCAGCAGTTTCGGCGGGAGGGCCTACGGCGAGCAGTACTTC
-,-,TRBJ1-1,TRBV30,CAWSDVRTSNTEAFF,TGTGCCTGGTCGGACGTAAGGACCTCGAACACTGAAGCTTTCTTT
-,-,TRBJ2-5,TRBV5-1,CASSLWTAQETQYF,TGCGCCAGCAGCTTATGGACAGCCCAAGAGACCCAGTACTTC
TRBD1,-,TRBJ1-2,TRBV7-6,CASSFDRGVYGYTF,TGTGCCAGCAGCTTCGACAGGGGGGTGTATGGCTACACCTTC
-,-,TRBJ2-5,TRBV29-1,CSVQTGNF,TGCAGCGTGCAAACCGGGAACTTC
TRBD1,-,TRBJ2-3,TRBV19,CASSIMGTGTDTQYF,TGTGCCAGTAGTATCATGGGGACAGGCACAGATACGCAGTATTTT
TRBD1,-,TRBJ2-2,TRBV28,CASSRTGGTGELFF,TGTGCCAGCAGCAGGACAGGGGGAACCGGGGAGCTGTTTTTT
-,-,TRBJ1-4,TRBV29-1,CSVGRGSEKLFF,TGCAGCGTTGGCAGGGGTTCTGAAAAACTGTTTTTT
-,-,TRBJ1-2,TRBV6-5,CASSYSETAYYGYTF,TGTGCCAGCAGTTACTCGGAGACAGCATACTATGGCTACACCTTC
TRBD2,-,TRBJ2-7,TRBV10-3,CAISEGLAVYEQYF,TGTGCCATCAGCGAGGGACTAGCGGTCTACGAGCAGTACTTC
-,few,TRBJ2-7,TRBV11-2,CASSLGGNAYEQYF,TGTGCCAGCAGCTTAGGGGGGAATGCCTACGAGCAGTACTTC
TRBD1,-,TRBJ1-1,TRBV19,CASSLRGGEAFF,TGTGCCAGTAGTCTCAGGGGGGGGGAAGCTTTCTTT
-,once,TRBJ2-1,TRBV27,CASSFRQLVLYNEQFF,TGTGCCAGCAGTTTCCGACAGCTCGTCCTCTACAATGAGCAGTTCTTC
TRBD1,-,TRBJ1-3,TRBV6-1,CASSELTGAGNTIYF,TGTGCCAGCAGTGAATTGACAGGGGCTGGAAACACCATATATTTT
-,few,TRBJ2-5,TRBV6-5,CASSYGGTRETQYF,TGTGCCAGCAGTTACGGAGGGACGAGAGAGACCCAGTACTTC